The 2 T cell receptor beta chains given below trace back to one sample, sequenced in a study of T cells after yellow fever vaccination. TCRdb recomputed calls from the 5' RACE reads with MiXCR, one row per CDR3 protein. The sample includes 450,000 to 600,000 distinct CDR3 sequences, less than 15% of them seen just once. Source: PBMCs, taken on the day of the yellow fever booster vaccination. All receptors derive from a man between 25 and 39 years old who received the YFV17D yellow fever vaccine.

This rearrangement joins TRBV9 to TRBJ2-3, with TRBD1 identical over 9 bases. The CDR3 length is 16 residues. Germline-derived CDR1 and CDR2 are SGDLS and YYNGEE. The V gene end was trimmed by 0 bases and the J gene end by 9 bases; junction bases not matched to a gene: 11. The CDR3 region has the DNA TGTGCCAGCAGCGTAGACCCCGGGACAGGGTCAGGGACGCAGTATTTT. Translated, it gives CASSVDPGTGSGTQYF.

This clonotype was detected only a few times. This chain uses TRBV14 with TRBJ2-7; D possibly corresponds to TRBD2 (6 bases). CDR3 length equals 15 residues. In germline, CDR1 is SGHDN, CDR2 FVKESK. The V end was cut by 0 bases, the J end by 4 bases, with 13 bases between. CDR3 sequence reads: CASSQDLGTSYEQYF. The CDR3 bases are TGTGCCAGCAGCCAAGATCTGGGGACTTCGTACGAGCAGTACTTC. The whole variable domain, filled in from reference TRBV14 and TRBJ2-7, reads EAGVTQFPSHSVIEKGQTVTLRCDPISGHDNLYWYRRVMGKEIKFLLHFVKESKQDESGMPNNRFLAERTGGTYSTLKVQPAELEDSGVYFCASSQDLGTSYEQYFGPGTRLTVT.